Listed here are 12 T cell receptor beta chains from one sample, sequenced in a study of STAT5B mutations in CD4+ large granular lymphocyte leukemia. Some clones are missing from TCRdb's copy, which holds only in-frame ones; the method was immunoSEQ multiplex PCR. The table includes approximately 41,000 clones, 70% to 90% detected once. Input material: CD4+ T cells from blood buffy coats. The receptors derive from a human donor in good health.

The gene calls are TRBV6-5 and TRBJ2-5, with D hard to call. The CDR3 totals 14 residues. Looked up from germline, CDR1 is MNHEY and CDR2 is SVGAGI. Trimming stripped 6 bases from V and 2 bases from J, with 13 bases between. The CDR3 DNA sequence: TGTGCCAGCAGGAACGAGGCCAGACAAGAGACCCAGTACTTC. It encodes CASRNEARQETQYF.

V and J are TRBV11-3 and TRBJ2-7; 10 bases map to TRBD1. Germline V gene lookup returns CDR1 SGHNT and CDR2 YENEEA. The CDR3 runs 15 residues. V trimming: 3 bases; J trimming: 6 bases; junction bases outside the gene matches: 8. CDR3 residues: CASSFGWTGGIEQYF. Here the CDR3 DNA reads TGTGCCAGCAGCTTCGGTTGGACAGGGGGTATCGAGCAGTACTTC.

The chain carries TRBV18 and TRBJ2-5; D unresolved. Germline assignment: CDR1 KGHSH and CDR2 LQKENI. Trimming removed 3 bases from V and 0 bases from J, with 8 bases in between. This CDR3 has 14 amino acids. This CDR3 is CASSPLQNQETQYF. Written as DNA, the CDR3 is TGTGCCAGCTCACCCCTACAGAACCAAGAGACCCAGTACTTC. Together with reference TRBV18 and TRBJ2-5, the CDR3 gives the full variable domain: NAGVMQNPRHLVRRRGQEARLRCSPMKGHSHVYWYRQLPEEGLKFMVYLQKENIIDESGMPKERFSAEFPKEGPSILRIQQVVRGDSAAYFCASSPLQNQETQYFGPGTRLLVL.

The rearrangement links TRBV9 to TRBJ1-6; 10 positions match TRBD1. This CDR3 has 15 amino acids. CDR1 is SGDLS, CDR2 YYNGEE, per germline. Unmatched junction bases numbered 4, after V lost 3 bases and J lost 7 bases. The CDR3, as DNA: TGTGCCAGCAGCGCGGGACAGGGGAAAAATTCACCCCTCCACTTT. Encoded protein: CASSAGQGKNSPLHF. Variable domain in full (rest from reference TRBV9 and TRBJ1-6): DSGVTQTPKHLITATGQRVTLRCSPRSGDLSVYWYQQSLDQGLQFLIQYYNGEERAKGNILERFSAQQFPDLHSELNLSSLELGDSALYFCASSAGQGKNSPLHFGNGTRLTVT.

The gene calls are TRBV7-9 and TRBJ2-1; no firm D call. Between the trimmed V and J ends, which lost 10 bases and 8 bases, there was a span of 12 bases. In germline, CDR1 is SEHNR, CDR2 FQNEAQ (reference sequence). The CDR3 consists of 11 residues. DNA for the CDR3: TGTGCCACCCAAGGGTTTGATGAGCAGTTCTTC. Translated, it gives CATQGFDEQFF.

J is TRBJ2-3 and V is TRBV9; 7 bases are shared with TRBD2. Germline loops: CDR1 SGDLS, CDR2 YYNGEE. The V gene end was trimmed by 0 bases and the J gene end by 0 bases; junction bases not matched to a gene: 13. CDR3 length: 19 amino acids. CDR3 in amino acids: CASSVEVGGMSSSTDTQYF. CDR3 coding DNA: TGTGCCAGCAGCGTAGAAGTGGGGGGGATGTCATCTAGCACAGATACGCAGTATTTT.

The chain couples TRBV6-5 to TRBJ1-4, with TRBD1 matching 8 bases. The CDR3 extends over 13 amino acids. Trimming removed 6 bases from V and 7 bases from J; junction bases left unmatched: 4. Looked up from germline, CDR1 is MNHEY and CDR2 is SVGAGI. The CDR3 is CASSRGRGEKLFF. For the CDR3, the DNA is TGTGCCAGCAGCAGGGGGCGGGGTGAAAAACTGTTTTTT.

This chain joins TRBV18 and TRBJ2-3, with 8 bases identical to TRBD2. The V gene's germline CDR1 is KGHSH and CDR2 LQKENI. CDR3 size: 15 residues. Trimming removed 2 bases from V and 1 base from J; junction bases left unmatched: 2. The CDR3 DNA follows: TGTGCCAGCTCACCAGGACTAGCTGGCACAGATACGCAGTATTTT. Amino acid sequence: CASSPGLAGTDTQYF.

Only one count was recorded for this clone. This chain connects TRBV5-1 to TRBJ2-5; a possible D gene is TRBD2 (6 bases). Germline CDR1 and CDR2: SGHRS and YFSETQ. There are 14 residues in the CDR3. V was shortened by 3 bases and J by 1 base, with 10 bases between the two germline ends. For the CDR3, the DNA is TGCGCCAGCAGCTCGGCGGGGAGCCAAGAGACCCAGTACTTC. As protein: CASSSAGSQETQYF.

The CDR3 DNA is TGTGCCAGCAGCTTAGGTCTACTCGGAAGGGATGAGCAGTTCTTC. Encoded protein: CASSLGLLGRDEQFF. The chain is built from TRBV7-8 and TRBJ2-1; the D is unclear. Trimming took off 1 base at V and 8 bases at J, with 15 bases between the two ends. Germline V gene lookup returns CDR1 SGHVS and CDR2 FQNEAQ. The CDR3 is 15 amino acids.

This clone was detected once. The chain employs TRBV19 and TRBJ2-3, with D perhaps given as TRBD1 or TRBD2 (6 bases each). V lost 10 bases and J 2 bases, leaving 16 bases between the germline ends. CDR1 is LNHDA and CDR2 is SQIVND in the germline V gene (reference sequence). The CDR3 runs to 14 residues. The DNA for the CDR3 is TGTGCCACCAACGGGGGCAGGGTCACAGATACGCAGTATTTT. The encoded protein is CATNGGRVTDTQYF. The variable domain in full, completed from reference TRBV19 and TRBJ2-3, reads DGGITQSPKYLFRKEGQNVTLSCEQNLNHDAMYWYRQDPGQGLRLIYYSQIVNDFQKGDIAEGYSVSREKKESFPLTVTSAQKNPTAFYLCATNGGRVTDTQYFGPGTRLTVL.

The rearrangement joins TRBV5-6 to TRBJ1-2; D gene uncertain. V was cut by 4 bases and J by 4 bases, with 8 bases left in between. The germline gives CDR1 SGHDT, CDR2 YYEEEE. The CDR3 has 12 amino acids. The CDR3 protein is CASSGRLYGYTF. CDR3 DNA sequence: TGTGCCAGCAGCGGTCGGCTCTATGGCTACACCTTC.